This T cell receptor beta chain was documented in a study of somatic mutations in cytotoxic T cells in rheumatoid arthritis. Whole-study context: Patient blood (30 ml EDTA) was drawn right after diagnosis, before any treatment.

CDR1 is MNHEY and CDR2 is SMNVEV in the germline V gene (reference sequence). The CDR3 has 15 residues. V was clipped by 4 bases and J by 0 bases, with 7 bases between them. Sequenced by immunoSEQ multiplex PCR; TCRdb stores in-frame clones only, minus some. The sample holds about 14,000 clones; around four fifths are singletons and the top ten take 15%. The rearrangement links TRBV27 to TRBJ2-6; D remains unclear. Input material: CD8+ T cells sorted from blood. This TCR came from an adult with rheumatoid arthritis. The chain's CDR3 is CASSSASSGANVLTF. In nucleotides, the CDR3 is TGTGCCAGCAGTTCTGCCTCCTCTGGGGCCAACGTCCTGACTTTC.